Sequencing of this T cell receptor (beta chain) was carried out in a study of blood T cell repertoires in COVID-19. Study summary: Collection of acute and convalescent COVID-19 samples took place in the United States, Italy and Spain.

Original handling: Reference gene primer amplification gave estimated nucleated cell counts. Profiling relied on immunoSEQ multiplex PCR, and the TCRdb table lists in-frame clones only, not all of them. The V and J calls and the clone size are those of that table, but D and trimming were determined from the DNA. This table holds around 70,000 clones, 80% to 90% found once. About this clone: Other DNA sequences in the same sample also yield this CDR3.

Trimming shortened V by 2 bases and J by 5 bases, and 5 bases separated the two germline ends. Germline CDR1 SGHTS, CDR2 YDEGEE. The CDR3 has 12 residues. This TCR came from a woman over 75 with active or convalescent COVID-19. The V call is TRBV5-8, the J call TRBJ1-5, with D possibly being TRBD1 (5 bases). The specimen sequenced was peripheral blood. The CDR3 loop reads CASSFRDQPQHF. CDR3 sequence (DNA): TGTGCCAGCAGCTTCAGGGATCAGCCCCAGCATTTT.